This TCR beta chain was captured in a study of Ad26.COV2.S vaccination and SARS-CoV-2 variants. Overall study: Once, or twice with 56 days between doses, Ad26.COV2.S was given intramuscularly. Overall study findings and caveats: Recipients given vaccine exceeded placebo recipients in spike-specific TCR breadth.

Sample treatment: over 15 received Ad26.COV2.S at low or high dose, single or two shots; roughly 5 received placebo; per-sample allocation not given. The samples were gathered on day 63 after the first injection of vaccine or placebo. Boston hosted the donor, who was an adult aged 18-55 years. Clones were sequenced by immunoSEQ multiplex PCR, and TCRdb holds only the in-frame ones, with some missing. This table has approximately 450,000 clones, 90% appearing once. The ends lost 8 bases at V and 4 bases at J; junction bases unmatched: 8. CDR3 length: 13 amino acids. CDR1 GTSNPN and CDR2 SVGIG come from the germline V gene (reference sequence). The table lists this clone with a few counts. Its antigen remains unknown.

This chain joins TRBV30 and TRBJ1-5; 7 bases line up with TRBD1. The sequence came from a person aged 18-65 years who received the Ad26.COV2.S COVID-19 vaccine or a placebo. The material was peripheral blood, obtained in a trial of Ad26.COV2.S vaccine versus placebo. The CDR3 protein is CALDREGNQPQHF. For the CDR3, the DNA is TGTGCCCTAGACAGGGAGGGAAATCAGCCCCAGCATTTT.